The subject of this entry is one T cell receptor beta chain. The antigen is not known. Measured with immunoSEQ multiplex PCR; TCRdb has only the in-frame clones, and not every one. Here the sample spans around 990,000 clones, about 72% being singletons. Donors included only healthy HIV-negative adults lacking recent acute infections or vaccinations. The CDR3 is made up of 15 amino acids. Germline V lookup: CDR1 MDHEN, CDR2 SYDVKM. V shed 1 base, J shed 4 bases, and the junction held 6 bases outside the gene matches. The sample is drawn from a study of shared clonotypes between healthy human individuals. Regarding the study as a whole: The authors expected sequencing depth to affect clonotype sharing among donors.

The receptor was isolated from a man younger than 35 in good health. Some clones in this sample may be carry-over from other donors' samples. Sequences were obtained from memory CD4+ T cells from PBMCs. Regarding subset: CD45RA-negative fraction. The chain joins TRBV28 to TRBJ2-7; TRBD1 agrees at 8 bases. The CDR3 is CASSLFPRGLYEQYF. For the CDR3, the DNA is TGTGCCAGCAGTTTATTCCCCAGGGGGCTATACGAGCAGTACTTC.